The next 32 T cell receptor beta chains were all read from a single sample in a study of T cell responses to AZD1222 COVID-19 vaccine. Libraries were prepared by immunoSEQ multiplex PCR; TCRdb keeps only in-frame clonotypes and omits some of them. The sample consists of tens of thousands of clones, just over 85% of them appearing once. The sample was peripheral blood, taken on day 0 of AZD1222 vaccination. These receptors all stem from an adult in good health.

Only a few counts were recorded for this clone. The J gene is TRBJ1-1, the V gene TRBV12-3 or TRBV12-4; the D gene is possibly TRBD1 (5 bases). This CDR3 is 13 amino acids long. V gave up 9 bases and J gave up 3 bases, with 14 bases separating them. Here the CDR3 DNA reads TGTGCCAGTAAAGGGTTCAGGGACACTGAAGCTTTCTTT. Protein sequence: CASKGFRDTEAFF.

The rearrangement uses TRBV4-1 and TRBJ1-1; D may be TRBD1 (5 bases). The CDR3 has 14 amino acids. V was shortened by 0 bases and J by 6 bases, with 11 bases between the two germline ends. Germline V gene data show CDR1 as MGHRA and CDR2 as YSYEKL. The CDR3 loop is CASSQDYTRAEAFF. The CDR3 coding sequence is TGCGCCAGCAGCCAAGATTATACCAGGGCTGAAGCTTTCTTT.

This chain joins TRBV6-5 and TRBJ1-2, with TRBD1 matching 8 bases. Germline values: CDR1 MNHEY, CDR2 SVGAGI. V lost 9 bases and J lost 3; bases outside the gene matches: 9. The CDR3 is made up of 14 amino acids. CDR3 DNA: TGTGCCAGTTTCAGGGGGCGAGTCGACTATGGCTACACCTTC. Residues: CASFRGRVDYGYTF.

The chain couples TRBV18 to TRBJ2-3; TRBD1 or TRBD2 may be the D gene (5 bases each). Germline V gene sequence: CDR1 KGHSH, CDR2 LQKENI. CDR3 size: 19 residues. V was trimmed by 2 bases and J by 2 bases, leaving 23 bases between them. The CDR3 DNA reads as TGTGCCAGCTCACCATACGACCGGGGCCAAACTAAGTTCACAGATACGCAGTATTTT. Encoded protein: CASSPYDRGQTKFTDTQYF.

The rearrangement joins TRBV7-6 to TRBJ2-6; the D gene is possibly TRBD1 (6 bases). Trimming took off 1 base at V and 2 bases at J, with 9 bases between the two ends. The length of the CDR3 is 16 residues. Germline lookup yields CDR1 SGHVS and CDR2 FNYEAQ. CDR3 DNA sequence: TGTGCCAGCAGCTTAGATACAGGGCCTGGGGCCAACGTCCTGACTTTC. Translated: CASSLDTGPGANVLTF.

The chain links TRBV15 to TRBJ2-5, with TRBD2 identical over 14 bases. This CDR3 region has 17 residues. V dropped 3 bases and J dropped 5; count of bases not matched to a gene: 8. The V gene's germline CDR1 is LNHNV and CDR2 YYDKDF (reference sequence). CDR3 coding DNA: TGTGCCACCAGCAGGGTCGGACTAGCGGGAGGTGGGGAGACCCAGTACTTC. Translation: CATSRVGLAGGGETQYF.

The chain couples TRBV7-3 to TRBJ2-7; D possibly corresponds to TRBD2 (5 bases). The germline CDR1 and CDR2 sequences are SGHTA and FQGTGA. The CDR3 loop spans 14 amino acids. Trimming took 5 bases from V and 6 from J, leaving 17 bases between them. CDR3 amino acids: CASSPVGREGEQYF. In nucleotides, the CDR3 is TGTGCCAGCAGCCCCGTAGGGCGAGAGGGCGAGCAGTACTTC.

This chain links TRBV18 with TRBJ2-2; D possibly corresponds to TRBD1 (6 bases). Per germline, CDR1 KGHSH and CDR2 LQKENI. V was clipped by 2 bases and J by 8 bases, with 6 bases between them. The CDR3 loop spans 12 amino acids. The CDR3 sequence is CASSPGTGELFF. CDR3 nucleotide sequence: TGTGCCAGCTCACCAGGGACAGGGGAGCTGTTTTTT.

The CDR3 nucleotides are TGTGCCAGTAGTGGGCTTAAGGACAGGGGTTACTATCAGCCCCAGCATTTT. Protein product: CASSGLKDRGYYQPQHF. V is TRBV19 and J is TRBJ1-5; 9 nucleotides align to TRBD1. Trimming removed 5 bases from V and 5 bases from J; junction bases left unmatched: 13. The germline V gene has CDR1 LNHDA and CDR2 SQIVND (reference sequence). This CDR3 spans 17 amino acids.

The chain links TRBV19 to TRBJ2-1; D may be TRBD2 (6 bases). The ends were cut back, 8 bases at V and 6 bases at J, with 20 bases in the middle. There are 15 residues in the CDR3. CDR1 is LNHDA and CDR2 is SQIVND in the germline V gene (reference sequence). The CDR3 coding sequence is TGTGCCAGTCGGCGGGAACGCCGCGTCGGCAATGAGCAGTTCTTC. It specifies CASRRERRVGNEQFF.

This chain connects TRBV19 to TRBJ1-5; D might be TRBD1 (5 bases). The CDR3 extends over 14 amino acids. Trimming removed 7 bases at V and 4 bases at J, with 14 bases between. Germline-derived CDR1 and CDR2 are LNHDA and SQIVND (reference sequence). The CDR3: CASNDWGGNQPQHF. CDR3 in DNA: TGTGCCAGTAACGATTGGGGGGGGAATCAGCCCCAGCATTTT.

This clone was counted a few times. The chain employs TRBV19 and TRBJ2-1, with a possible D match to TRBD2 (7 bases). Trimming stripped 6 bases from V and 9 bases from J, with 21 bases between. The CDR3 extends over 15 amino acids. Looked up from germline, CDR1 is LNHDA and CDR2 is SQIVND (reference sequence). The CDR3 spells CASSPLGGASGEQFF. The CDR3 nucleotides are TGTGCCAGTAGCCCGCTTGGGGGGGCCTCAGGTGAGCAGTTCTTC.

The chain recombines TRBV19 with TRBJ2-7; TRBD1 matches 10 bases. The J segment lost 1 base and the V segment lost 8 bases, leaving 8 bases of the junction unmatched. The CDR3 consists of 15 residues. CDR1 and CDR2 (germline): LNHDA, SQIVND (reference sequence). The DNA for the CDR3 is TGTGCCAGTTCCGGACAGGGGGGACCTTCCTACGAGCAGTACTTC. Translated: CASSGQGGPSYEQYF.

This chain links TRBV5-1 with TRBJ1-5; D is uncertain. The V gene lost 0 bases and the J gene lost 9 bases, with 10 bases spanning the gap. The CDR3 totals 13 residues. Germline lookup yields CDR1 SGHRS and CDR2 YFSETQ. CDR3 sequence (DNA): TGCGCCAGCAGCTTGGGAGGCAATAGGCCCCAGCATTTT. It specifies CASSLGGNRPQHF.

This clone was seen only a few times. J is TRBJ2-1 and V is TRBV12-3 or TRBV12-4; D is unresolved. The germline V and J ends were trimmed by 0 bases and 10 bases, with 10 bases remaining between them. This CDR3 is 13 amino acids long. The CDR3 loop is CASSLALRAEQFF. CDR3 bases: TGTGCCAGCAGTTTAGCCCTGCGAGCGGAGCAGTTCTTC.

The chain employs TRBV5-6 and TRBJ1-1; D is ambiguous. Per germline, CDR1 SGHDT and CDR2 YYEEEE. V was trimmed by 4 bases and J by 1 base, leaving 11 bases between them. This CDR3 comprises 14 residues. DNA for the CDR3: TGTGCCAGCAGCCGCAGGTCGCAGAACACTGAAGCTTTCTTT. It specifies CASSRRSQNTEAFF. Full variable domain (remainder filled in from reference TRBV5-6 and TRBJ1-1): DAGVTQSPTHLIKTRGQQVTLRCSPKSGHDTVSWYQQALGQGPQFIFQYYEEEERQRGNFPDRFSGHQFPNYSSELNVNALLLGDSALYLCASSRRSQNTEAFFGQGTRLTVV.

A remark on this clone: The junction differs from germline at one of its ends, possibly a read error. The chain has TRBV29-1 and TRBJ1-1; maybe TRBD1 (5 bases). From germline, CDR1 is SQVTM and CDR2 ANQGSEA. This CDR3 is built from 12 residues. The DNA for the CDR3 is TGCAGTGGGACGCGTAAGAACGCTGAAGCTTTCTTT. It yields the protein CSGTRKNAEAFF.

The V gene is TRBV2, the J gene TRBJ1-2; 7 bases map to TRBD1. Per the germline V gene, CDR1 is SNHLY and CDR2 is FYNNEI. The CDR3 loop spans 13 amino acids. With 7 bases clipped from V and 6 bases from J, the junction kept 8 bases outside the gene matches. CDR3 DNA: TGTGCCAGCACCCCCGGCAGGGGGGATGGCTACACCTTC. Translating it yields CASTPGRGDGYTF.

This sequence joins TRBV11-3 and TRBJ2-1; TRBD2 aligns across 8 bases. Germline values: CDR1 SGHNT, CDR2 YENEEA. The CDR3 has 15 amino acids. V lost 3 bases and J lost 6; bases outside the gene matches: 7. CDR3: CASSFSGTRGNEQFF. CDR3 nucleotides: TGTGCCAGCAGCTTCTCCGGGACTAGGGGCAATGAGCAGTTCTTC.

The rearrangement links TRBV27 to TRBJ1-1; D ambiguous. In germline, CDR1 is MNHEY, CDR2 SMNVEV (reference sequence). This CDR3 spans 10 amino acids. V was trimmed by 6 bases and J by 3 bases, leaving 2 bases between them. The CDR3: CASRDTEAFF. Written as DNA, the CDR3 is TGTGCCAGCAGGGACACTGAAGCTTTCTTT.

The chain carries TRBV24-1 and TRBJ1-5, with unresolved D. The germline V and J ends were trimmed by 3 bases and 3 bases, with 11 bases remaining between them. The CDR3 has 15 residues. Germline V gene sequence: CDR1 KGHDR, CDR2 SFDVKD. The CDR3 is CATSDPRRANQPQHF. The DNA of the CDR3 is TGTGCCACCAGTGATCCCCGGCGGGCCAATCAGCCCCAGCATTTT.

The V and J genes are TRBV25-1 and TRBJ1-5; unclear D gene. The germline V gene encodes CDR1 MGHDK and CDR2 SYGVNS. Trimming cost V 3 bases and J 2 bases, with 8 bases left between them. This CDR3 is built from 14 residues. CDR3 region: CASSDRFGNQPQHF. The CDR3, as DNA: TGTGCCAGCAGTGACAGGTTCGGCAATCAGCCCCAGCATTTT.

The genes are TRBV28 and TRBJ1-5, with D uncertain. The CDR3 runs to 14 residues. V lost 6 bases and J lost 6, with 15 bases in between. The germline CDR1 and CDR2 sequences are MDHEN and SYDVKM. The CDR3 protein is CASRFRDSGQPQHF. The CDR3 DNA sequence: TGTGCCAGCAGATTTCGGGATTCTGGTCAGCCCCAGCATTTT.

Here the CDR3 DNA reads TGTGCCAGCAGCAAGACAGGGGAGGGCGAAGCTTTCTTT. This encodes CASSKTGEGEAFF. The chain is built from TRBV5-5 and TRBJ1-1; 8 bases map to TRBD1. Trimming removed 4 bases from V and 8 bases from J; junction bases left unmatched: 7. The germline gives CDR1 SGHKS, CDR2 YYEKEE (reference sequence). The CDR3 covers 13 residues.

The CDR3 here is CASSAMGVKGEKLFF. CDR3 sequence (DNA): TGTGCCAGCAGCGCAATGGGGGTGAAAGGAGAAAAACTGTTTTTT. V gene TRBV7-2 combines with J gene TRBJ1-4; tentative D call: TRBD1 (5 bases). Germline V gene data show CDR1 as SGHTA and CDR2 as FQGNSA. The V end lost 5 bases, the J end lost 8 bases, and 18 bases lay between the germline ends. The CDR3 length is 15 residues.

This clone was seen only once. The chain recombines TRBV3-1 (or the pseudogene TRBV3-2) with TRBJ1-1; 9 bases are a match to TRBD1. Germline CDR1 is LGHDT and CDR2 is YNNKEL (reference sequence). The CDR3 is made up of 16 amino acids. J lost 4 bases, V lost 2 bases, and 8 bases had no gene match. The CDR3 loop is CASSQLPATGGTEAFF. DNA of the CDR3: TGTGCCAGCAGCCAACTACCTGCGACAGGGGGCACTGAAGCTTTCTTT.

This clone was detected once. In DNA, the CDR3 is TGTGCCAGCATGAATGTGGGCGACTATGGCTACACCTTC. Encoded protein: CASMNVGDYGYTF. The chain carries TRBV28 and TRBJ1-2; D is uncertain. This CDR3 is 13 amino acids long. Trimming shortened V by 7 bases and J by 3 bases, and 12 bases separated the two germline ends. Germline CDR1 MDHEN, CDR2 SYDVKM.

A single count supports this clone. The genes are TRBV4-1 and TRBJ1-1; D might be TRBD1 (5 bases). Germline V gene data show CDR1 as MGHRA and CDR2 as YSYEKL. This CDR3 contains 15 residues. The V end lost 1 base, the J end lost 5 bases, and 14 bases lay between the germline ends. CDR3 sequence: CASSQGQRGRTEAFF. The CDR3 DNA follows: TGCGCCAGCAGCCAAGGACAGCGCGGAAGGACTGAAGCTTTCTTT.

This clone occurred once. This chain uses TRBV23-1 with TRBJ2-7; 9 nucleotides agree with TRBD1. TRBV23-1 is sorted into the ORF group, with uncertain function. The ends lost 2 bases at V and 3 bases at J; junction bases unmatched: 20. The CDR3 spans 20 residues. CDR3 residues: CASSQNITGQGALAGYEQYF. CDR3 sequence (DNA): TGCGCCAGCAGTCAAAATATAACGGGACAGGGTGCTCTTGCGGGCTACGAGCAGTACTTC.

The V call is TRBV2, the J call TRBJ1-2; 9 bases match TRBD1. From germline, CDR1 is SNHLY and CDR2 FYNNEI. Germline trimming cut 4 bases from V and 3 bases from J; bases unmatched to any gene: 12. CDR3 length equals 17 residues. CDR3 protein: CASSGGDRASEYYGYTF. The CDR3 region has the DNA TGTGCCAGCAGTGGAGGGGACAGGGCGTCAGAATACTATGGCTACACCTTC. Using reference TRBV2 and TRBJ1-2 for the parts outside the CDR3, the full variable domain is EPEVTQTPSHQVTQMGQEVILRCVPISNHLYFYWYRQILGQKVEFLVSFYNNEISEKSEIFDDQFSVERPDGSNFTLKIRSTKLEDSAMYFCASSGGDRASEYYGYTFGSGTRLTVV.

CDR3 loop: CASSQDRGARGNQPQHF. In DNA, the CDR3 is TGTGCCAGCAGCCAAGATAGGGGGGCGCGGGGCAATCAGCCCCAGCATTTT. The chain links TRBV4-2 to TRBJ1-5; a possible D gene is TRBD1 (6 bases). Germline CDR1 reads LGHNA; CDR2 reads YNFKEQ. CDR3 length: 17 amino acids. The V gene lost 0 bases and the J gene lost 2 bases, with 14 bases spanning the gap.

This clone has a single count. V is TRBV12-5 and J is TRBJ1-1, with TRBD1 identical over 7 bases. The CDR3 spans 13 residues. V gave up 2 bases and J gave up 8 bases; unmatched junction bases: 5. Germline V lookup: CDR1 LGHNT, CDR2 FRNRAP. DNA of the CDR3: TGTGCTAGTGGTTTGTTCTCAGGGGGAGAAGCTTTCTTT. Its translation is CASGLFSGGEAFF.